The 6 T cell receptor beta chains below all came from one sample that was sequenced in a study of blood T cell repertoires in COVID-19. Sequencing used immunoSEQ multiplex PCR; TCRdb keeps in-frame clones, though not all of them. The sample yields about 120,000 clones, over 70% seen once. The sample was peripheral blood. These receptors were taken from a woman in her 70s with acute or convalescent COVID-19.

The chain links TRBV11-2 to TRBJ1-6; D not resolved. The germline gives CDR1 SGHAT, CDR2 FQNNGV. V lost 1 base and J lost 9, with 13 bases in between. The CDR3 has 15 amino acids. The CDR3 DNA follows: TGTGCCAGCAGCTTAGGGCAGGCCGCTACTTCACCCCTCCACTTT. Translation: CASSLGQAATSPLHF.

This CDR3 is CASSLFGQGMNEAFF. CDR3 DNA sequence: TGTGCCAGCAGCTTATTCGGACAGGGGATGAATGAAGCTTTCTTT. The chain joins TRBV11-2 to TRBJ1-1; TRBD1 agrees at 9 bases. The germline V gene has CDR1 SGHAT and CDR2 FQNNGV. The CDR3 totals 15 residues. V dropped 2 bases and J dropped 7; count of bases not matched to a gene: 8.

In its sample, this clone was seen once. The rearrangement joins TRBV19 to TRBJ2-1, with a possible D match to TRBD2 (7 bases). V was clipped by 2 bases and J by 6 bases, with 20 bases between them. Germline CDR1 is LNHDA and CDR2 is SQIVND (reference sequence). The CDR3 covers 17 residues. CDR3 DNA: TGTGCCAGTAGTATAATGGGGGCGGGGGCGCAACGCAATGAGCAGTTCTTC. Protein: CASSIMGAGAQRNEQFF.

This clone was found once. This chain connects TRBV19 to TRBJ2-3; 8 positions agree with TRBD2. This CDR3 is built from 14 residues. With 10 bases clipped from V and 5 bases from J, the junction kept 11 bases outside the gene matches. Per germline, CDR1 LNHDA and CDR2 SQIVND (reference sequence). In DNA, the CDR3 is TGTGCCACCGGAGGACTAGCCGGTTTAGATACGCAGTATTTT. It yields the protein CATGGLAGLDTQYF.

The chain carries TRBV15 and TRBJ1-6; no clear D. Germline-derived CDR1 and CDR2 are LNHNV and YYDKDF (reference sequence). The V end was cut by 1 base, the J end by 8 bases, with 9 bases between. CDR3 size: 14 residues. In nucleotides, the CDR3 is TGTGCCACCAGCAGAGTGCGGCGGGATTCACCCCTCCACTTT. Translated, it gives CATSRVRRDSPLHF.

The chain recombines TRBV5-1 with TRBJ1-5; D gene uncertain. Germline loops: CDR1 SGHRS, CDR2 YFSETQ. This CDR3 is built from 13 residues. Trimming took 0 bases from V and 4 from J, leaving 5 bases between them. The CDR3 sequence: CASSLDGNQPQHF. The CDR3 bases are TGCGCCAGCAGCTTGGACGGGAATCAGCCCCAGCATTTT.